What follows is one T cell receptor beta chain and its context. The sample belongs to a study of technical replicates of blood from a handful of donors. Clones were read by immunoSEQ multiplex PCR, and TCRdb kept only the in-frame ones, dropping some. In the table there are tens of thousands of clones, roughly 96% of which are singletons. The CDR3 is 14 residues long. Trimming cost V 11 bases and J 4 bases; bases outside gene matches: 9. CDR1 is LNHDA, CDR2 SQIVND, per germline (reference sequence). The sequencing sample was made of T cells isolated from PBMCs. This clonotype originated in a human donor in good health. The chain combines TRBV19 with TRBJ2-2; 8 bases are shared with TRBD2. CDR3 sequence reads: CACDDGRATGELFF. DNA of the CDR3: TGTGCCTGCGATGACGGGAGGGCCACCGGGGAGCTGTTTTTT.